The text below deals with one T cell receptor (beta chain). No antigen is known for it. This sample is drawn from a study of CD8+ T cells in alopecia areata. Sample treatment: oral pan-JAK inhibitor, 5-10 mg twice daily. Findings and caveats of the study: Among the top 100, expanded CD8+ clones were significantly decreased by tofacitinib, as was scalp clonality.

The germline gives CDR1 MNHNY, CDR2 SVGAGI (reference sequence). Trimming cost V 5 bases and J 0 bases, with 11 bases left between them. The CDR3 covers 14 residues. Sequencing relied on a cDNA template that was reverse transcribed from extracted RNA. Profiled with immunoSEQ multiplex PCR; TCRdb holds only in-frame clones, not every one. This sample has 93,000 or so clones, with 80% to 90% found just once. Sequenced material: CD8+ T cells sorted from blood, taken between weeks 30 and 35, from a patient treated with tofacitinib. The chain links TRBV6-6 to TRBJ2-7, with D perhaps matching TRBD2 (6 bases). The clonotype originates from a human donor with alopecia areata. The CDR3 coding sequence is TGTGCCAGCAGTGAGTGGCGGGACTCCTACGAGCAGTACTTC. It yields the protein CASSEWRDSYEQYF.